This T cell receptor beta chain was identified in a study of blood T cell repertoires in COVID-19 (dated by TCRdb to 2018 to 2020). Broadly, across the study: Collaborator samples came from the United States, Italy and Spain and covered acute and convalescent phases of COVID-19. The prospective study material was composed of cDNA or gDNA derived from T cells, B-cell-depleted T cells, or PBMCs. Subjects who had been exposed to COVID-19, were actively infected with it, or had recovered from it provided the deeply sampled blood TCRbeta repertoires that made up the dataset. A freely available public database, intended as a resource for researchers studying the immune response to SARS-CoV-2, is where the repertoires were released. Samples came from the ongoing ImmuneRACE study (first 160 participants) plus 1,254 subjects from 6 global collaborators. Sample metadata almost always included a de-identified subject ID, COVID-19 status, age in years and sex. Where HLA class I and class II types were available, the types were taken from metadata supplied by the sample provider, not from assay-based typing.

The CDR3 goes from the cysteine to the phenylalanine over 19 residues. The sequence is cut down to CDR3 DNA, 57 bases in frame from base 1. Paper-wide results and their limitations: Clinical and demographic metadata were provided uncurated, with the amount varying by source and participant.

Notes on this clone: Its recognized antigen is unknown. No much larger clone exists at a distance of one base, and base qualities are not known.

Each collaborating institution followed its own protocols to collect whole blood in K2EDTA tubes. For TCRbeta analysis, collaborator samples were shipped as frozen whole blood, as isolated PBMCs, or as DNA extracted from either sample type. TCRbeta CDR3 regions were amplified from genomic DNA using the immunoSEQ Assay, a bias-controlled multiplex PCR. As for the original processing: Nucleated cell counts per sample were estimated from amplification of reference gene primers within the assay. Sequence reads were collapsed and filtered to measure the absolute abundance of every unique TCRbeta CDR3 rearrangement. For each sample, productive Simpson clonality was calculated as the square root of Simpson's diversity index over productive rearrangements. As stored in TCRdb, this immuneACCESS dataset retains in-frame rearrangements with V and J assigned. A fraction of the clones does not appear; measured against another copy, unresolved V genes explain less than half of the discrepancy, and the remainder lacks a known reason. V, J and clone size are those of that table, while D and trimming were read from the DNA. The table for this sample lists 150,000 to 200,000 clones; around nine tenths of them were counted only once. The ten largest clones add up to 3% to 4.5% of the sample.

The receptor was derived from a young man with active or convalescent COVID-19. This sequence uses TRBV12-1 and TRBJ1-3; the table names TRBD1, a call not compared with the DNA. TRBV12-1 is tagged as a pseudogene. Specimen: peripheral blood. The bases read TGTGCCAGCAGCCCAAGCCCATGGGAAGGTAGGGGGTATTTGAACACCATATATTTT. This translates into CASSPSPWEGRGYLNTIYF.